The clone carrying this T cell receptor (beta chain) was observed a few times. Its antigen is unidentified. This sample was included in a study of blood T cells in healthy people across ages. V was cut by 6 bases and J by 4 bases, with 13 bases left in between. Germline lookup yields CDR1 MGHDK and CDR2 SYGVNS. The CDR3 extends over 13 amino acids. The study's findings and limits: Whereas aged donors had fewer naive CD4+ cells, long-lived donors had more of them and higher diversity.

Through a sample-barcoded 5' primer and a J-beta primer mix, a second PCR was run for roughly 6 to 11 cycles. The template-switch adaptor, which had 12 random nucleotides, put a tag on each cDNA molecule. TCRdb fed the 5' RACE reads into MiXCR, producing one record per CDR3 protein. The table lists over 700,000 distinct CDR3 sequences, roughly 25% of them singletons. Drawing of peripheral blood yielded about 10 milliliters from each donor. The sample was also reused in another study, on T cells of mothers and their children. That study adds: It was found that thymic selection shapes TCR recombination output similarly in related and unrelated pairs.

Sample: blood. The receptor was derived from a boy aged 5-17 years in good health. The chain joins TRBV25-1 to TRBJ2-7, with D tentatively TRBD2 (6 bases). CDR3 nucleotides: TGTGCCAGCAGCACCGGGACTCTTTACGAGCAGTACTTC. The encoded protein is CASSTGTLYEQYF.